These 11 T cell receptor beta chains share one sample of origin, sequenced in a study of regulatory T cells in long-lasting Graves disease. The time point is: persistent/refractory GD, antithyroid drugs over 5 years with positive TRAb. From PBMCs, RNA was extracted and then used to make the TCR library. iRepertoire HTBI primers and Arm-PCR of CDR3 regions built TCR beta libraries. One entry per CDR3 protein, called by TCRdb with MiXCR from the multiplex PCR reads. This sample carries a few hundred thousand distinct CDR3 sequences, roughly a quarter of them seen once, and the ten largest clones take roughly 26%. The sequences come from peripheral blood mononuclear cells (PBMCs), collected when the disease was refractory, from a patient treated with antithyroid drugs. The receptors shown here come from a female donor with Graves disease.

Notes on this clonotype: One end of the junction fails to match germline, which may point to a read error. The chain carries TRBV28 and TRBJ1-2; D possibly corresponds to TRBD1 (5 bases). CDR1 is MDHEN, CDR2 SYDVKM, per germline. CDR3 length: 16 amino acids. The CDR3 sequence: CASSYSTGSLDYGHTF. The DNA of the CDR3 is TGTGCCAGCAGTTACTCAACAGGCTCTCTCGACTATGGCCACACCTTC.

The sample holds a few counts of this clonotype. The gene calls are TRBV29-1 and TRBJ2-4, with a tentative D call TRBD1 (6 bases). The CDR3 sequence is 17 residues long. Trimming pared 4 bases from V and 0 bases from J, leaving 19 bases between. CDR1 is SQVTM, CDR2 ANQGSEA, per germline. CDR3 DNA sequence: TGCAGCGTTGTATTAGGACAATGGGGGCTAGCCAAAAACATTCAGTACTTC. Translated, it gives CSVVLGQWGLAKNIQYF. Full variable domain (missing parts from reference TRBV29-1 and TRBJ2-4): SAVISQKPSRDICQRGTSLTIQCQVDSQVTMMFWYRQQPGQSLTLIATANQGSEATYESGFVIDKFPISRPNLTFSTLTVSNMSPEDSSIYLCSVVLGQWGLAKNIQYFGAGTRLSVL.

The CDR3 loop reads CASSRKGVAYTEAFF. The CDR3 nucleotides read TGTGCCAGCAGCCGAAAGGGGGTGGCATACACTGAAGCTTTCTTT. V and J are TRBV6-1 and TRBJ1-1; possible D gene TRBD1, 6 bases. The CDR3 is 15 amino acids. Trimming cost V 6 bases and J 3 bases, with 17 bases left between them. Germline V gene sequence: CDR1 MNHNS, CDR2 SASEGT.

This clonotype was seen at least ten times. The J gene is TRBJ1-1, the V gene TRBV2, with 8 bases fitting TRBD1. The CDR3 has 13 amino acids. Germline assignment: CDR1 SNHLY and CDR2 FYNNEI. The junction had 4 bases not matched to a gene; V was cut back by 6 bases and J by 4 bases. CDR3 nucleotides: TGTGCCAGCAGCGGACAGGGAGGCACTGAAGCTTTCTTT. Translated, it gives CASSGQGGTEAFF.

V gene TRBV10-3 combines with J gene TRBJ2-2; the match to TRBD1 covers 9 bases. V was clipped by 7 bases and J by 1 base; unmatched bases: 4. CDR1 is ENHRY and CDR2 is SYGVKD in the germline V gene. CDR3 size: 15 residues. The CDR3 DNA reads as TGTGCCATCACCATGACAGGGGGGAACACCGGGGAGCTGTTTTTT. Encoded protein: CAITMTGGNTGELFF.

This clonotype was recorded once. V usage is TRBV3-1 and J usage is TRBJ1-2; TRBD1 is a possible D gene (5 bases). Germline V gives CDR1 LGHDT, CDR2 YNNKEL (reference sequence). This CDR3 comprises 13 residues. V was clipped by 4 bases and J by 8 bases, with 14 bases between them. The CDR3 here is CASSRDSPGGYTF. In nucleotides, the CDR3 is TGTGCCAGCAGCCGAGACAGCCCGGGAGGCTACACCTTC.

This clonotype was counted between two and nine times. V usage is TRBV6-5 and J usage is TRBJ1-5; no clear D. V dropped 3 bases and J dropped 1 base, with 10 bases sitting between them. The CDR3 is 15 residues long. From germline, CDR1 is MNHEY and CDR2 SVGAGI. The CDR3 region is CASSYAKGSNQPQHF. CDR3 in DNA: TGTGCCAGCAGTTATGCGAAGGGCAGCAATCAGCCCCAGCATTTT.

This clonotype was recorded many times. This chain links TRBV28 with TRBJ1-2, with 7 bases fitting TRBD1. The CDR3 has 16 amino acids. Losses at the gene ends were 6 bases for V and 5 bases for J; bases not matched to a gene: 15. Germline CDR1 and CDR2: MDHEN and SYDVKM. CDR3 region: CASRWPGQPTRYGYTF. In DNA form, the CDR3 reads TGTGCCAGCAGATGGCCGGGACAGCCAACGCGGTATGGCTACACCTTC.

The V and J genes are TRBV7-8 and TRBJ2-5; 9 positions agree with TRBD2. The germline CDR1 and CDR2 sequences are SGHVS and FQNEAQ. The CDR3 covers 17 residues. V shed 1 base and J 5 bases; nucleotides not matched to a gene: 11. In DNA form, the CDR3 reads TGTGCCAGCAGCTTAGGTTTAGTGCGGGAGGGCCGCGAGACCCAGTACTTC. Its protein product is CASSLGLVREGRETQYF.

The chain combines TRBV9 with TRBJ2-5, with a possible D match to TRBD1 (5 bases). Germline V gene lookup returns CDR1 SGDLS and CDR2 YYNGEE. V was trimmed by 3 bases and J by 5 bases, leaving 17 bases between them. The CDR3 length is 15 residues. The CDR3 reads CASSAEIGAWETQYF. The CDR3 nucleotides read TGTGCCAGCAGCGCAGAGATTGGGGCGTGGGAGACCCAGTACTTC.

The chain is built from TRBV20-1 and TRBJ2-5; 10 nucleotides align to TRBD2. This CDR3 has 15 amino acids. J lost 5 bases, V lost 0 bases, and 6 bases had no gene match. Per the germline V gene, CDR1 is DFQATT and CDR2 is SNEGSKA (reference sequence). The CDR3 coding sequence is TGCAGTGCTAGAGATCTAGCGGGAGACGGCGAGACCCAGTACTTC. Translation: CSARDLAGDGETQYF.